This entry concerns a single T cell receptor (beta chain). Its antigen is undetermined. The entry originates in a study of OX40 agonist ivuxolimab in advanced cancers. Study at large: The patients' treatment was ivuxolimab, an agonistic anti-OX40 (CD134) antibody. The eligibility criteria allowed prior anti-PD-1, anti-PD-L1 or anti-CTLA-4 therapy, and about 40% had some.

Libraries were prepared by immunoSEQ multiplex PCR; TCRdb keeps only in-frame clonotypes and omits some of them. The sample contains some 57,000 clones, around 93% of which appear only once. This CDR3 has 14 residues. CDR1 is PRHDT, CDR2 FYEKMQ, per germline (reference sequence). The V gene end was trimmed by 4 bases and the J gene end by 6 bases; junction bases not matched to a gene: 1. Overall study findings and caveats: More expanded clones were found, on average, in CD8+ than in CD4+ T cells. Normalized T-cell clonal expansion was also low in a subset of nonresponders.

The chain has TRBV13 and TRBJ2-1; 12 bases match TRBD2. The receptor was isolated from an adult with an advanced solid tumor such as melanoma, head and neck, liver or kidney cancer. The sequencing here drew on CD4+ or CD8+ T cells sorted from blood, taken in a trial of the OX40 agonist ivuxolimab. The CDR3 reads CASSSGLAGNEQFF. DNA of the CDR3: TGTGCCAGCAGCTCGGGACTAGCGGGCAATGAGCAGTTCTTC.